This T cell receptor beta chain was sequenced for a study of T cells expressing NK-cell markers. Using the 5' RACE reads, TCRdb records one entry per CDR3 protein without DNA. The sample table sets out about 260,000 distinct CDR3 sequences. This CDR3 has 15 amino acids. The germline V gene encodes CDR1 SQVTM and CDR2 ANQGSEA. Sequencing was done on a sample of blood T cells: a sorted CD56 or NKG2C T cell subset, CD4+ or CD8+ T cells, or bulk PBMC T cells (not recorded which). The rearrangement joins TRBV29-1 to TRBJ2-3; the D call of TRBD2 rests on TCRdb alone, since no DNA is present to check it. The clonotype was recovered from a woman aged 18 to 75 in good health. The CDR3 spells CSVVSLAVGTDTQYF.